This T cell receptor beta chain appears in the sequencing data of a study of blood T cell repertoires in COVID-19. Study background: Samples representing acute and convalescent COVID-19 were sourced from the United States, Italy and Spain. T cells, B-cell-depleted T cells, or PBMCs supplied cDNA or gDNA.

The germline gives CDR1 LNHNV, CDR2 YYDKDF (reference sequence). CDR3 length: 13 residues. Trimming stripped 0 bases from V and 9 bases from J, with 9 bases between. This clone has a count of ten or more. In the original processing: Amplifying reference gene primers gave estimates of nucleated cell counts. Method: immunoSEQ multiplex PCR; TCRdb's copy keeps in-frame clones and lacks some. V and J calls and clone size are copied from that table; D and trimming were computed from the DNA. The sample has 150,000 to 200,000 clones, more than 65% seen once. Followed over time, Seattle patients had been enrolled while infection was active.

The chain has TRBV15 and TRBJ2-1; weak D call: TRBD2 (5 bases). The sequence came from a woman aged 60-70 years with COVID-19, enrolled during active disease. The sequenced material came from peripheral blood. This chain's CDR3 is CATSRDYSVEQFF. CDR3 coding DNA: TGTGCCACCAGCAGAGATTATAGCGTTGAGCAGTTCTTC. The variable domain in full, with the rest retrieved from reference TRBV15 and TRBJ2-1, is DAMVIQNPRYQVTQFGKPVTLSCSQTLNHNVMYWYQQKSSQAPKLLFHYYDKDFNNEADTPDNFQSRRPNTSFCFLDIRSPGLGDTAMYLCATSRDYSVEQFFGPGTRLTVL.